The 5 T cell receptor beta chains in this list originate from one sample, sequenced in a study of T cell responses to AZD1222 COVID-19 vaccine. TCRdb keeps only in-frame clones here, not all; method: immunoSEQ multiplex PCR. Among approximately 120,000 clones listed, roughly 90% were seen once. Specimen: peripheral blood, collected on day 0 of MenACWY control vaccination. The receptors here all came from an adult in good health.

J is TRBJ1-2 and V is TRBV6-5; possible D gene TRBD1, 6 bases. Germline-derived CDR1 and CDR2 are MNHEY and SVGAGI. V lost 10 bases and J 7 bases, leaving 22 bases between the germline ends. The CDR3 covers 14 residues. The CDR3 region has the DNA TGTGCCACCACCCAAGAGGCAGGGGTACTTGGCTACACCTTC. Protein product: CATTQEAGVLGYTF.

This chain links TRBV7-9 with TRBJ2-7; 8 bases fit TRBD1. Germline V gives CDR1 SEHNR, CDR2 FQNEAQ (reference sequence). With 3 bases clipped from V and 4 bases from J, the junction kept 5 bases outside the gene matches. This CDR3 contains 14 residues. The CDR3 DNA follows: TGTGCCAGCAGCTTCGTCAGGGGGCAGTACGAGCAGTACTTC. Amino acid sequence: CASSFVRGQYEQYF.

The chain uses TRBV4-1 and TRBJ2-3; TRBD2 matches at 12 bases. CDR3 length: 17 residues. J lost 2 bases, V lost 2 bases, and 5 bases had no gene match. Germline V lookup: CDR1 MGHRA, CDR2 YSYEKL. The CDR3 region has the DNA TGCGCCAGCAGCCAATCCGGACTAGCGGGGAACACAGATACGCAGTATTTT. Residues: CASSQSGLAGNTDTQYF.

The table lists this clone with a count of one. V gene TRBV2 combines with J gene TRBJ2-1, with D hard to call. CDR1 is SNHLY and CDR2 is FYNNEI in the germline V gene. This CDR3 is 13 amino acids long. V was trimmed by 5 bases and J by 6 bases, leaving 11 bases between them. The CDR3 nucleotides are TGTGCCAGCAGTACCAACTTGTTCAATGAGCAGTTCTTC. Protein product: CASSTNLFNEQFF. The entire variable domain, with the rest obtained from reference TRBV2 and TRBJ2-1, is as follows: EPEVTQTPSHQVTQMGQEVILRCVPISNHLYFYWYRQILGQKVEFLVSFYNNEISEKSEIFDDQFSVERPDGSNFTLKIRSTKLEDSAMYFCASSTNLFNEQFFGPGTRLTVL.

J is TRBJ1-1 and V is TRBV7-3, with D possibly being TRBD1 (5 bases). The CDR3 length is 13 residues. In germline, CDR1 is SGHTA, CDR2 FQGTGA. The germline V and J ends were trimmed by 5 bases and 1 base, with 8 bases remaining between them. In nucleotides, the CDR3 is TGTGCCAGCAGCATGGACAAGAACACTGAAGCTTTCTTT. Its translation is CASSMDKNTEAFF.